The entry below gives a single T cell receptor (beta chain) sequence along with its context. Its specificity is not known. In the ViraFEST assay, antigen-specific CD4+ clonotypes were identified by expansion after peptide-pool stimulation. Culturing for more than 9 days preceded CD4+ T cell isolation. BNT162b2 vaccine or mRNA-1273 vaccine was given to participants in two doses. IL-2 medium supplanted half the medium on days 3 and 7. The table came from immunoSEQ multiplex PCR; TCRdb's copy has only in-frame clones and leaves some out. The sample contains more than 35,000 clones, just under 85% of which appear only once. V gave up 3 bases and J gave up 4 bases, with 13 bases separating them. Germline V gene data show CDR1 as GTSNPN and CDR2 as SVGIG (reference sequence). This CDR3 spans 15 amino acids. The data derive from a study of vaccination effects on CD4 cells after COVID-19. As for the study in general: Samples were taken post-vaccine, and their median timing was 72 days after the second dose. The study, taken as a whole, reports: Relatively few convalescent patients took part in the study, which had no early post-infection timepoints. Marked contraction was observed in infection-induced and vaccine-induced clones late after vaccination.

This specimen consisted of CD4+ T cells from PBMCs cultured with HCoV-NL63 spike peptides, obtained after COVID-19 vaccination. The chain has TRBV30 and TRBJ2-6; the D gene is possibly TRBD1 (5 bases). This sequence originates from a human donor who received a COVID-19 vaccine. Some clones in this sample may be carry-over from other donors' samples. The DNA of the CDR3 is TGTGCCTGGAGCGAGACAGCCCTGGGGGCCAACGTCCTGACTTTC. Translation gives CAWSETALGANVLTF.